This T cell receptor beta chain was obtained from a study of spatial heterogeneity in lung cancer. TCRdb reanalysed the 5' RACE reads using MiXCR and keeps one entry per CDR3 protein. The top ten hold less than 15% of the sample, which has some 2,700 distinct CDR3 sequences, 15% to 20% seen once. By sample fraction, this clonotype is medium-sized. Its antigen is undetermined. As an off-target read in a library built for alpha chains, this beta chain has a frequency of little significance. The time point: sample taken at primary tumor resection. Study-wide findings and caveats: Mutation tallies in tumors tracked expanded intratumoral alpha and beta TCR counts. About 7.7% of tumor T cells for alpha chains and around 12% for beta chains were estimated to be covered.

Germline CDR1 is MDHEN and CDR2 is SYDVKM. Trimming removed 0 bases from V and 1 base from J; junction bases left unmatched: 9. CDR3 length equals 18 residues. This sequence joins TRBV28 and TRBJ2-3, with 8 bases matching TRBD1. The sequencing used lung tumor tissue, collected at surgery. The clonotype originates from a male donor with early-stage non-small cell lung cancer. As DNA, the CDR3 is TGTGCCAGCAGTTTATGGGGAGGACAGGGTGGACGCACAGATACGCAGTATTTT. This codes for CASSLWGGQGGRTDTQYF. Looking up the rest from reference TRBV28 and TRBJ2-3 gives the full variable domain: DVKVTQSSRYLVKRTGEKVFLECVQDMDHENMFWYRQDPGLGLRLIYFSYDVKMKEKGDIPEGYSVSREKKERFSLILESASTNQTSMYLCASSLWGGQGGRTDTQYFGPGTRLTVL.